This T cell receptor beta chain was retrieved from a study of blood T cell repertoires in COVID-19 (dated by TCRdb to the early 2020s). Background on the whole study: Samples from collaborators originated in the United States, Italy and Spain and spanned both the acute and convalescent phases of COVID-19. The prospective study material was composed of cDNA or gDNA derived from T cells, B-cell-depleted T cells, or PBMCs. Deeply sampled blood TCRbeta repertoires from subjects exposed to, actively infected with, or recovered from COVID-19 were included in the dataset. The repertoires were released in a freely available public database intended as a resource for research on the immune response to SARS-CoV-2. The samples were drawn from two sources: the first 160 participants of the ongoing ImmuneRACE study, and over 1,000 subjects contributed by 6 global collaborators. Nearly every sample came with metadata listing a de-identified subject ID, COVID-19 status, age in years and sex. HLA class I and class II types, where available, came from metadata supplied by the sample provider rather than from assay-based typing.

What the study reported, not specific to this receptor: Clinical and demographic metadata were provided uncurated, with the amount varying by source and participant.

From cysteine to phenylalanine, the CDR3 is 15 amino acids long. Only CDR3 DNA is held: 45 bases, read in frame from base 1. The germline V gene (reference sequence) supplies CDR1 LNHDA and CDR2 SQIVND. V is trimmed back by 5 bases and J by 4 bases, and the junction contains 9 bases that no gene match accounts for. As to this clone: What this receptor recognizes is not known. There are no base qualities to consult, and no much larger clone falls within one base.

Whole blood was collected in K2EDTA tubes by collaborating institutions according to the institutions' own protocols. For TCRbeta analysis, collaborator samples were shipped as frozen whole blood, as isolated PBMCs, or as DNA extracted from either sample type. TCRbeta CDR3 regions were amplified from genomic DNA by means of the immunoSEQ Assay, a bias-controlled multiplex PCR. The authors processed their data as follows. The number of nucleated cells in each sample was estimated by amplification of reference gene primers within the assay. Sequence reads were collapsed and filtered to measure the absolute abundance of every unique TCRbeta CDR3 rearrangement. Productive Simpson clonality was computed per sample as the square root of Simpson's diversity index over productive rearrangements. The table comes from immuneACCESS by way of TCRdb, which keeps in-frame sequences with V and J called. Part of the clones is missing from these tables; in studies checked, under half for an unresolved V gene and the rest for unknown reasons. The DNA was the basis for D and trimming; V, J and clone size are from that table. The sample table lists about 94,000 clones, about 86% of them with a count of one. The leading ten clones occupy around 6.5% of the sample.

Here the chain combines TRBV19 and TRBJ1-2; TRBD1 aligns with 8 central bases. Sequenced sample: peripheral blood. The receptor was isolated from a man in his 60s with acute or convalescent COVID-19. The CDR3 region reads CASSPYTTGVYGYTF. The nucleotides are TGTGCCAGTAGTCCCTATACGACAGGGGTCTATGGCTACACCTTC.